These 2 T cell receptor beta chains were all obtained from the same sample, sequenced in a study of blood T cell repertoires in COVID-19. Method: immunoSEQ multiplex PCR; TCRdb's copy keeps in-frame clones and lacks some. Here the sample spans over 120,000 clones, approximately 83% being singletons. The sequenced material came from peripheral blood. Receptor source: an older woman with acute or convalescent COVID-19.

This chain links TRBV30 with TRBJ1-2, with a possible D match to TRBD1 (6 bases). V was trimmed by 2 bases and J by 6 bases, leaving 13 bases between them. The CDR3 length is 13 residues. Germline V gives CDR1 GTSNPN, CDR2 SVGIG (reference sequence). CDR3 sequence: CAWSPTGIHGYTF. The CDR3 DNA reads as TGTGCCTGGAGTCCTACAGGGATCCATGGCTACACCTTC.

CDR3 sequence reads: CASSQGTGSTEAFF. The CDR3 nucleotides are TGTGCCAGCAGCCAAGGGACGGGGAGCACTGAAGCTTTCTTT. V and J are TRBV3-1 (or the pseudogene TRBV3-2) and TRBJ1-1, with D unclear. The CDR3 has 14 residues. Trimming shortened V by 1 base and J by 4 bases, and 10 bases separated the two germline ends. Germline values: CDR1 LGHDT, CDR2 YNNKEL (reference sequence).